One sample yielded the 32 T cell receptor beta chains listed below, sequenced in a study of blood T cells in healthy people across ages. Next came a second PCR, run for roughly 6 to 11 cycles, which used a sample-barcoded 5' primer along with a J-beta primer mix. TCRdb fed the 5' RACE reads into MiXCR, producing one record per CDR3 protein. The data show hundreds of thousands of distinct CDR3 sequences, about 25% seen once. This same sample was also part of a study on T cells of mothers and their children.

Input material: blood. Source of these receptors: a boy aged 5-17 years in good health.

There are a few counts of this clonotype. V is TRBV6-2 or TRBV6-3 and J is TRBJ2-5, with 11 positions matching TRBD2. The DNA end is more similar to TRBJ2-1, so the J call may be wrong. This CDR3 has 15 residues. Per the germline V gene, CDR1 is MNHEY and CDR2 is SVGEGT. The CDR3 loop reads CASSPTSGSLNEQFF. CDR3 DNA sequence: TGTGCCAGCAGTCCCACTAGCGGGAGTTTGAATGAGCAGTTCTTC.

This clonotype was observed a few times. V usage is TRBV12-3 or TRBV12-4 and J usage is TRBJ2-3, with D hard to call. V lost 3 bases and J lost 2, with 3 bases in between. This CDR3 is built from 12 residues. CDR3 nucleotides: TGTGCCAGCAGTTTTCCCACAGATACGCAGTATTTT. As protein: CASSFPTDTQYF.

The chain combines TRBV29-1 with TRBJ2-1; 7 nucleotides align to TRBD2. The CDR3 spans 13 residues. Trimming at V came to 7 bases and at J to 2 bases, leaving 5 bases not matched to a gene. Per germline, CDR1 SQVTM and CDR2 ANQGSEA. For the CDR3, the DNA is TGCAGCGGGGGGAGGGGCCCCTACAATGAGCAGTTCTTC. Protein: CSGGRGPYNEQFF.

In its sample, this clonotype was seen a few times. In DNA form, the CDR3 reads TGTGCCAGCAGCAAAAGTGGGACTAGCTGGGAGACAGGCGAGCAGTACTTC. Its translation: CASSKSGTSWETGEQYF. This chain uses TRBV12-3 or TRBV12-4 with TRBJ2-5, with 9 bases fitting TRBD2. With the DNA end fitting TRBJ2-7 better, the J assignment may be wrong. The CDR3 has 17 residues.

V is TRBV7-6 and J is TRBJ2-1, with D tentatively TRBD2 (6 bases). Trimming took 1 base from V and 4 from J, leaving 11 bases between them. The CDR3 is 15 residues long. The germline CDR1 and CDR2 sequences are SGHVS and FNYEAQ. The chain's CDR3 is CASSLVGGIYNEQFF. In DNA form, the CDR3 reads TGTGCCAGCAGCTTAGTTGGGGGGATATACAATGAGCAGTTCTTC.

This chain joins TRBV7-9 and TRBJ2-1; the D gene could be TRBD1 or TRBD2 (6 bases each). The V gene's germline CDR1 is SEHNR and CDR2 FQNEAQ (reference sequence). Trimming left V 1 base short and J 8 bases short, with 12 bases between. The CDR3 sequence is 14 residues long. The CDR3 region has the DNA TGTGCCAGCAGCTTAGTTAACAGGGAGGATGAGCAGTTCTTC. Residues: CASSLVNREDEQFF.

This clonotype was counted only a few times. V gene TRBV10-3 combines with J gene TRBJ2-1; 10 bases align to TRBD1. J gave up 1 base and V 2 bases, and 8 bases lay outside the gene matches. Germline lookup yields CDR1 ENHRY and CDR2 SYGVKD. CDR3 length equals 18 residues. DNA of the CDR3: TGTGCCATCAGTGAGCGGGGACAGGGGTTGCGATCCTACAATGAGCAGTTCTTC. Protein sequence: CAISERGQGLRSYNEQFF.

The J gene is TRBJ2-2, the V gene TRBV20-1; 13 bases are a match to TRBD2. There are 15 residues in the CDR3. Looked up from germline, CDR1 is DFQATT and CDR2 is SNEGSKA (reference sequence). V lost 3 bases to trimming and J lost 6 bases; unmatched junction nucleotides: 4. The CDR3 DNA reads TGCAGTGCTAGGTTGGGACTAGCGGGACCCGGGGAGCTGTTTTTT. Its protein product is CSARLGLAGPGELFF.

This clonotype has just a few counts. The chain couples TRBV20-1 to TRBJ2-7, with TRBD1 matching over 9 bases. Germline loops: CDR1 DFQATT, CDR2 SNEGSKA (reference sequence). V dropped 6 bases and J dropped 2; count of bases not matched to a gene: 5. CDR3 length equals 13 residues. CDR3 sequence: CSAQTGGTYEQYF. The CDR3 DNA sequence: TGCAGTGCGCAGACAGGGGGAACCTACGAGCAGTACTTC.

This clonotype occurred a few times. The chain has TRBV6-1 and TRBJ2-2, with a tentative D call TRBD2 (6 bases). The CDR3 sequence is 12 residues long. Trimming shortened V by 8 bases and J by 4 bases, and 8 bases separated the two germline ends. Looked up from germline, CDR1 is MNHNS and CDR2 is SASEGT. The CDR3 DNA follows: TGTGCCAGCCGGGAGTTCACCGGGGAGCTGTTTTTT. The encoded protein is CASREFTGELFF.

This clonotype has only a few counts. The chain couples TRBV6-1 to TRBJ2-7; TRBD2 aligns across 8 bases. Germline V gene data show CDR1 as MNHNS and CDR2 as SASEGT. V shed 6 bases and J 2 bases; nucleotides not matched to a gene: 9. This CDR3 has 15 residues. CDR3 region: CASSPFERGTYEQYF. In DNA, the CDR3 is TGTGCCAGCAGCCCGTTCGAGCGGGGGACCTACGAGCAGTACTTC.

The sample holds a few counts of this clonotype. The gene calls are TRBV6-6 and TRBJ1-2; 10 positions match TRBD1. The CDR3 is 14 residues long. Germline CDR1 and CDR2: MNHNY and SVGAGI (reference sequence). V lost 6 bases to trimming and J lost 4 bases; unmatched junction nucleotides: 5. For the CDR3, the DNA is TGTGCCAGCAGGCTGGGACAGGGGCTCTATGGCTACACCTTC. This translates into CASRLGQGLYGYTF.

This chain links TRBV18 with TRBJ2-5; the match to TRBD2 covers 11 bases. The DNA end is more similar to TRBJ2-7, so the J call may be wrong. CDR1 is KGHSH, CDR2 LQKENI, per germline. This CDR3 has 15 residues. CDR3 sequence: CASSQLAGAPYEQYF. CDR3 DNA sequence: TGTGCCAGCTCGCAACTAGCGGGGGCCCCCTACGAGCAGTACTTC.

This clonotype turned up a few times. This sequence joins TRBV4-3 and TRBJ1-4, with D hard to call. With 0 bases removed from V and 3 bases from J, the gap between germline ends came to 20 bases. Germline V gene lookup returns CDR1 LGHNA and CDR2 YSLEER. The CDR3 spans 19 residues. CDR3 amino acids: CASSQELGKGGEANEKLFF. DNA of the CDR3: TGCGCCAGCAGCCAAGAATTGGGAAAGGGTGGGGAGGCTAATGAAAAACTGTTTTTT.

This clonotype has only a few counts. This sequence joins TRBV5-5 and TRBJ2-3, with 12 bases that match TRBD2. Germline loops: CDR1 SGHKS, CDR2 YYEKEE (reference sequence). There are 16 residues in the CDR3. V dropped 3 bases and J dropped 5; count of bases not matched to a gene: 7. The CDR3 DNA sequence: TGTGCCAGCAGCTCCCTAGCGGGGGGGCTCAGAGATACGCAGTATTTT. The encoded protein is CASSSLAGGLRDTQYF. Looking up the rest from reference TRBV5-5 and TRBJ2-3 gives the full variable domain: DAGVTQSPTHLIKTRGQQVTLRCSPISGHKSVSWYQQVLGQGPQFIFQYYEKEERGRGNFPDRFSARQFPNYSSELNVNALLLGDSALYLCASSSLAGGLRDTQYFGPGTRLTVL.

This sequence joins TRBV6-7 and TRBJ1-1; no clear D gene. TRBV6-7 is flagged as an ORF with uncertain function. The V and J ends lost 0 bases and 1 base respectively, with 21 bases between them. The CDR3 has 19 residues. The CDR3 sequence: CASSYSNPMRAEWNTEAFF. The CDR3 DNA follows: TGTGCCAGCAGTTACTCGAATCCTATGAGGGCTGAGTGGAACACTGAAGCTTTCTTT.

Remarks on this clonotype: At one boundary the junction diverges from the germline segment, which might be a read error. The V gene is TRBV7-9, the J gene TRBJ1-2, with TRBD1 identical over 7 bases. Germline lookup yields CDR1 SEHNR and CDR2 FQNEAQ (reference sequence). The CDR3 runs to 13 residues. CDR3 nucleotide sequence: TGTGTCAGCAGCCTGACAGGGACTGAGGGCTACACCTTC. It specifies CVSSLTGTEGYTF.

A single count supports this clonotype. V and J are TRBV6-2 or TRBV6-3 and TRBJ1-1; D is uncertain. The CDR3 runs 11 residues. Trimming cost V 4 bases and J 6 bases, with 6 bases left between them. CDR1 and CDR2 from the germline V gene are MNHEY and SVGEGT. The CDR3 loop reads CASSSPPEAFF. In nucleotides, the CDR3 is TGTGCCAGCAGTTCCCCTCCTGAAGCTTTCTTT.

This clonotype has only a few counts. The rearrangement uses TRBV28 and TRBJ1-2; possibly TRBD1 for D (5 bases). Looked up from germline, CDR1 is MDHEN and CDR2 is SYDVKM. The CDR3 has 12 amino acids. V lost 4 bases to trimming and J lost 8 bases, with 11 bases between them. In nucleotides, the CDR3 is TGTGCCAGCAGTTCCGAAAACAGGGGCTACACCTTC. Translated, it gives CASSSENRGYTF.

This clonotype appeared once. The rearrangement joins TRBV3-1 to TRBJ2-1; D gene ambiguous. The length of the CDR3 is 11 residues. V was pared by 4 bases and J by 16 bases, with 14 bases between. From germline, CDR1 is LGHDT and CDR2 YNNKEL (reference sequence). Written as DNA, the CDR3 is TGTGCCAGCAGCCCCGGCGTAGGTTTCTTCTTC. It yields the protein CASSPGVGFFF.

The chain employs TRBV6-5 and TRBJ2-5; no clear D gene. The ends were cut back, 5 bases at V and 6 bases at J, with 7 bases in the middle. CDR3 length equals 11 residues. Germline CDR1 and CDR2: MNHEY and SVGAGI. CDR3 DNA: TGTGCCAGCAGTACATCGAAGACCCAGTACTTC. Amino acids: CASSTSKTQYF.

This clonotype occurred a few times. V and J are TRBV7-9 and TRBJ2-3, with no clear D. CDR1 and CDR2 from the germline V gene are SEHNR and FQNEAQ (reference sequence). This CDR3 has 15 residues. V was cut by 0 bases and J by 1 base, with 8 bases left in between. The CDR3 DNA sequence: TGTGCCAGCAGCTTAGCGCGTCTAGGCACAGATACGCAGTATTTT. Translated, it gives CASSLARLGTDTQYF.

Ten or more counts support this clonotype. The CDR3 loop is CASRWGTEPDPQYF. DNA for the CDR3: TGTGCCAGCAGATGGGGGACGGAACCCGATCCGCAGTATTTT. The rearrangement uses TRBV6-1 and TRBJ2-3; D could derive from TRBD1 or TRBD2 (5 bases each). The germline V and J ends were trimmed by 6 bases and 10 bases, with 20 bases remaining between them. CDR3 length: 14 residues. CDR1 is MNHNS and CDR2 is SASEGT in the germline V gene.

The chain combines TRBV29-1 with TRBJ2-5, with a possible D match to TRBD2 (5 bases). This CDR3 spans 13 amino acids. V was clipped by 1 base and J by 5 bases, with 11 bases between them. Germline CDR1 and CDR2: SQVTM and ANQGSEA. The CDR3 DNA is TGCAGCGTTGAAGGGGCGGAGCGGGAGACCCAGTACTTC. It encodes CSVEGAERETQYF.

In its sample, this clonotype was seen once. This chain connects TRBV5-6 to TRBJ2-2; the D is unclear. Trimming removed 4 bases from V and 5 bases from J, with 18 bases in between. The germline gives CDR1 SGHDT, CDR2 YYEEEE. The CDR3 spans 16 residues. The CDR3, as DNA: TGTGCCAGCAGCGCCCCGGGCCTCGATCCGACCGGGGAGCTGTTTTTT. Translation: CASSAPGLDPTGELFF.

The rearrangement uses TRBV7-9 and TRBJ1-4; 10 nucleotides align to TRBD1. V shed 5 bases, J shed 8 bases, and the junction held 8 bases outside the gene matches. CDR1 is SEHNR, CDR2 FQNEAQ, per germline (reference sequence). This CDR3 spans 15 amino acids. The CDR3 spells CASSGWTGGREKLFF. The DNA of the CDR3 is TGTGCCAGCAGCGGATGGACAGGGGGTCGGGAAAAACTGTTTTTT.

This chain joins TRBV6-4 and TRBJ2-1; possibly TRBD2 for D (5 bases). The V end lost 4 bases, the J end lost 0 bases, and 19 bases lay between the germline ends. CDR3 size: 18 residues. Looked up from germline, CDR1 is MRHNA and CDR2 is SNTAGT. The CDR3 region is CASSVLSHGSLSYNEQFF. The CDR3 nucleotides are TGTGCCAGCAGTGTACTGAGTCATGGGAGCCTCTCCTACAATGAGCAGTTCTTC.

The chain couples TRBV7-2 to TRBJ2-5; 7 bases match TRBD2. CDR1 is SGHTA and CDR2 is FQGNSA in the germline V gene. This CDR3 has 14 amino acids. Germline trimming cut 2 bases from V and 5 bases from J; bases unmatched to any gene: 5. The CDR3 region has the DNA TGTGCCAGCAGCTTACGGCGGGAGTGGGAGACCCAGTACTTC. It is translated as CASSLRREWETQYF.

This clonotype has a handful of counts. V usage is TRBV12-3 or TRBV12-4 and J usage is TRBJ2-1; D may be TRBD1 (6 bases). V was cut by 9 bases and J by 7 bases, with 16 bases left in between. The CDR3 contains 13 residues. The CDR3, as DNA: TGTGCCAGTACAGGGACCTCACGGAATGAGCAGTTCTTC. Its protein product is CASTGTSRNEQFF.

This clonotype showed up many times. V is TRBV7-2 and J is TRBJ2-4; D possibly corresponds to TRBD1 (6 bases). Germline V gene lookup returns CDR1 SGHTA and CDR2 FQGNSA. The V end was cut by 3 bases, the J end by 6 bases, with 6 bases between. This CDR3 comprises 12 residues. For the CDR3, the DNA is TGTGCCAGCAGCTTGGACAGAAACATTCAGTACTTC. This sequence encodes CASSLDRNIQYF.

The V and J genes are TRBV11-3 and TRBJ2-5; 7 bases are a match to TRBD2. The better agreement between TRBJ2-1 and the DNA end casts doubt on the J call. This CDR3 has 12 amino acids. Germline V lookup: CDR1 SGHNT, CDR2 YENEEA. CDR3 region: CASGRVANEQFF. The CDR3 DNA sequence: TGTGCCAGCGGGAGGGTGGCAAATGAGCAGTTCTTC.

This clonotype turned up a few times. One end of the junction is discordant with germline, which a read error may explain. The chain recombines TRBV7-9 with TRBJ2-5, with a weak D call TRBD2 (6 bases). TRBJ2-7 explains the end of the DNA better; the J call may be wrong. The germline V gene encodes CDR1 SEHNR and CDR2 FQNEAQ (reference sequence). CDR3 length equals 14 residues. Here the CDR3 reads CANSLAARSYEQYF. The CDR3 DNA sequence: TGTGCCAACAGCTTAGCGGCCCGATCCTACGAGCAGTACTTC.